This entry lists 26 T cell receptor beta chains sequenced from one sample in a study of blood T cell repertoires in COVID-19. The method was immunoSEQ multiplex PCR; TCRdb's version includes in-frame clones alone and lacks a portion of them. The sample lists around 250,000 clones, 91% occurring once. Sequenced sample: PBMCs or T cells enriched from blood (not recorded which). The source is a human donor in a cohort exposed to, infected with or recovered from COVID-19 (not recorded which). The donor label of this sample is uncertain.

V usage is TRBV7-3 and J usage is TRBJ2-7; tentatively, D is TRBD1 (5 bases). CDR3 length equals 15 residues. With 1 base removed from V and 3 bases from J, the gap between germline ends came to 13 bases. Germline V gives CDR1 SGHTA, CDR2 FQGTGA. The CDR3: CASSLSRDPGYEQYF. The CDR3 region has the DNA TGTGCCAGCAGCTTAAGCAGGGATCCTGGCTACGAGCAGTACTTC.

This clone was seen once. Other DNA variants within this sample encode the same CDR3. This chain uses TRBV5-1 with TRBJ2-7, with D possibly TRBD1 on 6 matching bases. The CDR3 sequence is 13 residues long. Germline lookup yields CDR1 SGHRS and CDR2 YFSETQ. Trimming cost V 4 bases and J 3 bases, with 11 bases left between them. The CDR3 region is CASSGQGSYEQYF. As DNA, the CDR3 is TGCGCCAGCAGCGGCCAGGGGAGCTACGAGCAGTACTTC. Looking up the rest from reference TRBV5-1 and TRBJ2-7 gives the full variable domain: KAGVTQTPRYLIKTRGQQVTLSCSPISGHRSVSWYQQTPGQGLQFLFEYFSETQRNKGNFPGRFSGRQFSNSRSEMNVSTLELGDSALYLCASSGQGSYEQYFGPGTRLTVT.

V gene TRBV6-1 combines with J gene TRBJ1-2; TRBD1 matches 7 bases. The CDR3 is 13 residues long. J was trimmed by 3 bases and V by 2 bases; bases with no gene match: 0. Per the germline V gene, CDR1 is MNHNS and CDR2 is SASEGT. The CDR3 DNA reads TGTGCCAGCAGTGAAACAGGGGACTATGGCTACACCTTC. Amino acid sequence: CASSETGDYGYTF.

In DNA form, the CDR3 reads TGTGCCAGCTCGTACAGGAATGAGCAGTTCTTC. Encoded protein: CASSYRNEQFF. V usage is TRBV18 and J usage is TRBJ2-1; weak D call: TRBD1 (5 bases). The germline V gene has CDR1 KGHSH and CDR2 LQKENI. This CDR3 has 11 amino acids. V lost 6 bases to trimming and J lost 7 bases, with 7 bases between them.

V is TRBV7-8 and J is TRBJ2-7, with 11 nucleotides matching TRBD2. The germline V gene encodes CDR1 SGHVS and CDR2 FQNEAQ. CDR3 length: 14 residues. V shed 6 bases and J 3 bases; nucleotides not matched to a gene: 4. The CDR3 DNA reads as TGTGCCAGCAGTCCTAGCGGGGGGAACTACGAGCAGTACTTC. This gives the protein CASSPSGGNYEQYF. Using reference TRBV7-8 and TRBJ2-7 for the parts outside the CDR3, the full variable domain is GAGVSQSPRYKVAKRGQDVALRCDPISGHVSLFWYQQALGQGPEFLTYFQNEAQLDKSGLPSDRFFAERPEGSVSTLKIQRTQQEDSAVYLCASSPSGGNYEQYFGPGTRLTVT.

This chain joins TRBV4-2 and TRBJ2-7; 10 nucleotides line up with TRBD2. This CDR3 comprises 17 residues. Germline CDR1 reads LGHNA; CDR2 reads YNFKEQ. After removal of 3 bases from V and 4 bases from J, the junction contained 12 bases not matched to a gene. The DNA for the CDR3 is TGTGCCAGCAGCCAGGCACCGGGACTAGCGAGCGGTTACGAGCAGTACTTC. It codes for CASSQAPGLASGYEQYF.

The rearrangement uses TRBV10-3 and TRBJ1-2; 7 bases map to TRBD1. V lost 3 bases to trimming and J lost 2 bases; unmatched junction nucleotides: 6. The germline V gene encodes CDR1 ENHRY and CDR2 SYGVKD. This CDR3 contains 15 residues. The CDR3 is CAISEVTGENYGYTF. The CDR3 DNA reads TGTGCCATCAGTGAAGTAACAGGGGAAAACTATGGCTACACCTTC.

V usage is TRBV19 and J usage is TRBJ1-2; TRBD1 might be the D (5 bases). Deletions cut 6 bases from V and 7 bases from J, with 24 bases between. CDR1 and CDR2 from the germline V gene are LNHDA and SQIVND (reference sequence). The CDR3 spans 16 residues. The CDR3 loop reads CASRRLEPRGVGGYTF. DNA of the CDR3: TGTGCCAGTAGACGCCTTGAACCTCGGGGGGTTGGTGGCTACACCTTC. The complete variable domain, with remaining parts taken from reference TRBV19 and TRBJ1-2, reads DGGITQSPKYLFRKEGQNVTLSCEQNLNHDAMYWYRQDPGQGLRLIYYSQIVNDFQKGDIAEGYSVSREKKESFPLTVTSAQKNPTAFYLCASRRLEPRGVGGYTFGSGTRLTVV.

This rearrangement joins TRBV4-1 to TRBJ1-1; D gene uncertain. Germline V lookup: CDR1 MGHRA, CDR2 YSYEKL. This CDR3 is built from 16 residues. The V and J ends lost 3 bases and 5 bases respectively, with 19 bases between them. The CDR3 loop reads CASSHPGGGMGTEAFF. The CDR3 DNA follows: TGCGCCAGCAGCCACCCCGGTGGAGGGATGGGGACTGAAGCTTTCTTT.

V is TRBV27 and J is TRBJ2-7; 7 bases match TRBD1. The CDR3 is 14 residues long. Germline V CDR1 and CDR2: MNHEY, SMNVEV (reference sequence). The junction had 9 bases not matched to a gene; V was cut back by 8 bases and J by 2 bases. Here the CDR3 reads CASRSGTVTYEQYF. In nucleotides, the CDR3 is TGTGCCAGCCGTTCCGGGACAGTCACCTACGAGCAGTACTTC.

The J gene is TRBJ1-2, the V gene TRBV25-1; no firm D call. The CDR3 length is 11 residues. Germline CDR1 is MGHDK and CDR2 is SYGVNS. Trimming took 2 bases from V and 11 from J, leaving 9 bases between them. CDR3 nucleotide sequence: TGTGCCAGCAGTGAACGGGGAGGGTACACCTTC. Protein sequence: CASSERGGYTF.

V is TRBV28 and J is TRBJ2-5, with 7 positions matching TRBD1. The V gene's germline CDR1 is MDHEN and CDR2 SYDVKM. The V gene end was trimmed by 6 bases and the J gene end by 4 bases; junction bases not matched to a gene: 5. The CDR3 totals 13 residues. The CDR3 DNA is TGTGCCAGCAGGAGACAGGGTAGAGAGACCCAGTACTTC. Translating it yields CASRRQGRETQYF. The full variable domain, with the rest looked up from reference TRBV28 and TRBJ2-5, is DVKVTQSSRYLVKRTGEKVFLECVQDMDHENMFWYRQDPGLGLRLIYFSYDVKMKEKGDIPEGYSVSREKKERFSLILESASTNQTSMYLCASRRQGRETQYFGPGTRLLVL.

The rearrangement links TRBV3-1 (or the pseudogene TRBV3-2) to TRBJ2-1; no clear D. The germline CDR1 and CDR2 sequences are LGHDT and YNNKEL (reference sequence). The CDR3 is 17 residues long. V shed 1 base and J shed 2 bases, with 15 bases lying between them. CDR3 DNA sequence: TGTGCCAGCAGCCAAGGGTTTGGTACAGATCCCTACAATGAGCAGTTCTTC. As protein: CASSQGFGTDPYNEQFF.

The gene calls are TRBV28 and TRBJ2-1; 12 bases align to TRBD2. The CDR3 has 16 amino acids. V shed 5 bases and J 8 bases; nucleotides not matched to a gene: 10. Germline-derived CDR1 and CDR2 are MDHEN and SYDVKM. Here the CDR3 reads CASSPSSGGAQHEQFF. Written as DNA, the CDR3 is TGTGCCAGCAGTCCGTCTAGCGGGGGGGCTCAGCATGAGCAGTTCTTC. The whole variable domain, remainder taken from reference TRBV28 and TRBJ2-1, is DVKVTQSSRYLVKRTGEKVFLECVQDMDHENMFWYRQDPGLGLRLIYFSYDVKMKEKGDIPEGYSVSREKKERFSLILESASTNQTSMYLCASSPSSGGAQHEQFFGPGTRLTVL.

The chain carries TRBV11-2 and TRBJ1-1; D is undetermined. Germline CDR1 SGHAT, CDR2 FQNNGV. CDR3 size: 11 residues. CDR3 in DNA: TGTGCGTCTGCCCGAGGCACTGAAGCTTTCTTT. This translates into CASARGTEAFF.

This clone has more than one count but fewer than ten. This chain uses TRBV18 with TRBJ1-1, with a weak D call TRBD1 (5 bases). Germline V lookup: CDR1 KGHSH, CDR2 LQKENI. Between the trimmed V and J ends, which lost 1 base and 8 bases, there was a span of 8 bases. The CDR3 extends over 12 amino acids. CDR3 nucleotide sequence: TGTGCCAGCTCACCACAACAGGAAGAAGCTTTCTTT. As protein: CASSPQQEEAFF.

The chain couples TRBV7-2 to TRBJ2-6; 7 bases are shared with TRBD1. The CDR3 consists of 15 residues. Unmatched junction bases numbered 3, after V lost 5 bases and J lost 2 bases. The germline gives CDR1 SGHTA, CDR2 FQGNSA. The CDR3 DNA reads TGTGCCAGCAGCCCCCAGGGGGCTGGGGCCAACGTCCTGACTTTC. This translates into CASSPQGAGANVLTF.

This sequence joins TRBV30 and TRBJ1-2; D not certain. Germline V gives CDR1 GTSNPN, CDR2 SVGIG (reference sequence). The CDR3 is made up of 11 amino acids. V was pared by 1 base and J by 8 bases, with 8 bases between. CDR3 coding DNA: TGTGCCTGGAGTGCTTCTCTGGGCTACACCTTC. Amino acids: CAWSASLGYTF.

This chain joins TRBV6-5 and TRBJ2-5, with 10 bases fitting TRBD2. The CDR3 covers 14 residues. Unmatched junction bases numbered 8, after V lost 8 bases and J lost 5 bases. Germline CDR1 MNHEY, CDR2 SVGAGI. The CDR3 sequence is CASRRGTSVETQYF. In DNA form, the CDR3 reads TGTGCCAGCCGCCGAGGGACTAGCGTTGAGACCCAGTACTTC.

The sample holds one count of this clone. The chain couples TRBV10-1 to TRBJ1-4; TRBD1 matches 7 bases. The germline CDR1 and CDR2 sequences are WNHNN and SYGVQD (reference sequence). The V gene end was trimmed by 3 bases and the J gene end by 0 bases; junction bases not matched to a gene: 7. The CDR3 has 17 residues. CDR3 DNA sequence: TGCGCCAGCAGTGAACCGGGACAGACAACAACTAATGAAAAACTGTTTTTT. It encodes CASSEPGQTTTNEKLFF.

This chain connects TRBV18 to TRBJ1-5; no definite D call. Trimming left V 1 base short and J 5 bases short, with 9 bases between. The CDR3 length is 14 residues. Per germline, CDR1 KGHSH and CDR2 LQKENI. The CDR3 sequence: CASSPQGDHQPQHF. The CDR3 DNA follows: TGTGCCAGCTCACCACAAGGAGACCATCAGCCCCAGCATTTT.

The chain employs TRBV7-8 and TRBJ1-4; D uncertain. The CDR3 sequence is 14 residues long. The germline V gene has CDR1 SGHVS and CDR2 FQNEAQ. V lost 2 bases to trimming and J lost 7 bases, with 11 bases between them. This chain's CDR3 is CASSLQAPIEKLFF. CDR3 bases: TGTGCCAGCAGCTTACAGGCTCCGATTGAAAAACTGTTTTTT.

The chain recombines TRBV30 with TRBJ1-1; D is possibly TRBD1 (6 bases). The CDR3 runs 12 residues. Germline V CDR1 and CDR2: GTSNPN, SVGIG (reference sequence). V lost 4 bases to trimming and J lost 6 bases, with 12 bases between them. The CDR3 sequence: CAWNFRGAEAFF. The CDR3 DNA reads TGTGCCTGGAATTTCAGGGGTGCTGAAGCTTTCTTT.

This chain uses TRBV11-3 with TRBJ2-5; TRBD2 aligns across 7 bases. There are 15 residues in the CDR3. Germline-derived CDR1 and CDR2 are SGHNT and YENEEA. V shed 5 bases, J shed 5 bases, and the junction held 11 bases outside the gene matches. CDR3 region: CASSIGAGQLETQYF. The CDR3 bases are TGTGCCAGCAGCATAGGAGCGGGGCAATTGGAGACCCAGTACTTC. The full variable domain, in which reference TRBV11-3 and TRBJ2-5 provide the parts outside the CDR3, is EAGVVQSPRYKIIEKKQPVAFWCNPISGHNTLYWYLQNLGQGPELLIRYENEEAVDDSQLPKDRFSAERLKGVDSTLKIQPAELGDSAVYLCASSIGAGQLETQYFGPGTRLLVL.

The V and J genes are TRBV5-1 and TRBJ2-1, with 8 nucleotides matching TRBD1. The length of the CDR3 is 13 residues. J gave up 10 bases and V 0 bases, and 3 bases lay outside the gene matches. In germline, CDR1 is SGHRS, CDR2 YFSETQ. The CDR3 DNA reads TGCGCCAGCAGCTTGGTCGGGGACAGGGAGCAGTTCTTC. It is translated as CASSLVGDREQFF.

The chain links TRBV4-3 to TRBJ2-1; D is uncertain. The CDR3 has 14 amino acids. Trimming left V 1 base short and J 8 bases short, with 12 bases between. CDR1 is LGHNA and CDR2 is YSLEER in the germline V gene. CDR3 sequence (DNA): TGCGCCAGCAGCCAAGGGTTACTAATCGATGAGCAGTTCTTC. It codes for CASSQGLLIDEQFF.